This entry lists 13 T cell receptor beta chains sequenced from one sample in a study of breast tumors, draining lymph nodes, adjacent tissues. TCRdb re-derived calls from the multiplex PCR reads in MiXCR, one entry per CDR3 protein. Altogether fewer than 90,000 distinct CDR3 sequences are present, approximately 29% being singletons, with the ten largest covering over 6.5%. Samples came from axillary lymph nodes draining the breast cancer. The sequencing sample was made of axillary lymph node tissue. These receptors were collected from a female donor with breast cancer. Some clones in this sample may be carry-over from other donors' samples.

Concerning this clonotype: A much larger clonotype is one base distant, so this may be a read error. This chain uses TRBV5-1 with TRBJ1-4; 9 bases align to TRBD1. The V gene's germline CDR1 is SGHRS and CDR2 YFSETQ. The CDR3 totals 16 residues. The CDR3 is CASSYSTGTGNEKPFF. CDR3 sequence (DNA): TGCGCCAGCAGCTACTCCACCGGGACAGGGAATGAAAAACCGTTTTTT.

Points on this clonotype: Possible read error: a much larger clone is one base away. Because the CDR3's place on the DNA is in doubt, the DNA is left out and the CDR3 is given as listed by TCRdb. The CDR3 reads CASSFARGSYGCTF. The gene calls are TRBV12-3 or TRBV12-4 and TRBJ1-2; TRBD1 is the table's D call, not checked against the DNA. The CDR3 numbers 14 amino acids, ends counted.

There are many counts of this clonotype. The J gene is TRBJ2-7, the V gene TRBV30; D gene ambiguous. The ends were cut back, 0 bases at V and 9 bases at J, with 12 bases in the middle. The V gene's germline CDR1 is GTSNPN and CDR2 SVGIG (reference sequence). The CDR3 has 12 amino acids. This CDR3 reads CAWSVASFGQYF. The CDR3 DNA reads TGTGCCTGGAGTGTCGCCTCCTTTGGGCAGTACTTC.

This clonotype was observed at least ten times. The rearrangement uses TRBV13 and TRBJ1-5; D is possibly TRBD1 (5 bases). V dropped 5 bases and J dropped 6 bases, with 23 bases sitting between them. Germline CDR1 is PRHDT and CDR2 is FYEKMQ (reference sequence). The CDR3 consists of 17 residues. CDR3 loop: CASSQPPRRESCQPQHF. The DNA for the CDR3 is TGTGCCAGCAGCCAGCCCCCCCGCAGGGAATCTTGTCAGCCCCAGCATTTT.

This clonotype was observed at least ten times. The genes are TRBV29-1 and TRBJ2-5, with TRBD2 as a possible D gene (6 bases). The V end was cut by 4 bases, the J end by 4 bases, with 10 bases between. Germline V CDR1 and CDR2: SQVTM, ANQGSEA. The CDR3 loop spans 12 amino acids. The DNA of the CDR3 is TGCAGCGTTGGACTTAGCGGAGAGACCCAGTACTTC. This encodes CSVGLSGETQYF.

This clonotype was recorded a few times. A much larger clone lies a single base off, so this may be a read error. The chain is built from TRBV6-1 and TRBJ2-1; D perhaps matches TRBD1 (5 bases). CDR3 length: 14 amino acids. Trimming removed 5 bases at V and 8 bases at J, with 16 bases between. The germline V gene has CDR1 MNHNS and CDR2 SASEGT. CDR3 sequence (DNA): TGTGCCAGCAGTCCCAACATGCAGGGTCATGAGCAGTTCTTC. It yields the protein CASSPNMQGHEQFF.

This clonotype was observed at least ten times. The V gene is TRBV14, the J gene TRBJ2-7; no clear D. The germline V gene has CDR1 SGHDN and CDR2 FVKESK. Trimming left V 0 bases short and J 6 bases short, with 9 bases between. The CDR3 loop spans 13 amino acids. The CDR3: CASSQDRMSEQYF. The CDR3, as DNA: TGTGCCAGCAGCCAAGATCGGATGAGCGAGCAGTACTTC.

This clonotype has more than one count but fewer than ten. V and J are TRBV28 and TRBJ2-1; 11 bases map to TRBD2. V shed 5 bases and J 5 bases; nucleotides not matched to a gene: 2. CDR3 length: 14 residues. From germline, CDR1 is MDHEN and CDR2 SYDVKM. This CDR3 reads CASSVGLADNEQFF. CDR3 nucleotide sequence: TGTGCCAGCAGTGTGGGACTAGCGGACAATGAGCAGTTCTTC. Full variable domain (remainder filled in from reference TRBV28 and TRBJ2-1): DVKVTQSSRYLVKRTGEKVFLECVQDMDHENMFWYRQDPGLGLRLIYFSYDVKMKEKGDIPEGYSVSREKKERFSLILESASTNQTSMYLCASSVGLADNEQFFGPGTRLTVL.

This clonotype has at least ten counts. This may stem from a read error, because a much larger clone lies one nucleotide away. The chain carries TRBV20-1 and TRBJ2-5, with D possibly being TRBD2 (6 bases). The CDR3 consists of 11 residues. Per the germline V gene, CDR1 is DFQATT and CDR2 is SNEGSKA (reference sequence). In nucleotides, the CDR3 is TGCAGTGCTAGAGCCCGGGAGACCCAGTCCTTC. It codes for CSARARETQSF.

V and J are TRBV7-6 and TRBJ1-6, with D uncertain. The V and J ends lost 1 base and 10 bases respectively, with 11 bases between them. This CDR3 is 14 amino acids long. Germline-derived CDR1 and CDR2 are SGHVS and FNYEAQ. For the CDR3, the DNA is TGTGCCAGCAGCTTAGTCCCGGCGGGATCACCCCTCCACTTT. Protein product: CASSLVPAGSPLHF. Supplemented by reference TRBV7-6 and TRBJ1-6, the full variable domain reads GAGVSQSPRYKVTKRGQDVALRCDPISGHVSLYWYRQALGQGPEFLTYFNYEAQQDKSGLPNDRFSAERPEGSISTLTIQRTEQRDSAMYRCASSLVPAGSPLHFGNGTRLTVT.

This clonotype was observed at least ten times. The chain joins TRBV29-1 to TRBJ2-5; 13 bases are shared with TRBD2. V was pared by 1 base and J by 6 bases, with 5 bases of the junction left unmatched. Germline assignment: CDR1 SQVTM and CDR2 ANQGSEA. This CDR3 spans 15 amino acids. The CDR3 sequence: CSVEGGTSGTQTQYF. CDR3 DNA sequence: TGCAGCGTTGAAGGGGGGACTAGCGGGACTCAGACCCAGTACTTC.

The chain joins TRBV12-3 or TRBV12-4 to TRBJ1-1; no clear D gene. Trimming shortened V by 6 bases and J by 5 bases, and 13 bases separated the two germline ends. This CDR3 comprises 13 residues. The CDR3 loop reads CASSPHERTEAFF. For the CDR3, the DNA is TGTGCCAGCAGCCCCCACGAGCGGACTGAAGCTTTCTTT.

This clonotype has a count of ten or more. This chain uses TRBV25-1 with TRBJ2-7, with 9 bases that match TRBD1. This CDR3 contains 15 residues. V was clipped by 6 bases and J by 2 bases; unmatched bases: 8. Germline V lookup: CDR1 MGHDK, CDR2 SYGVNS. For the CDR3, the DNA is TGTGCCAGCAGCCCTGGACAGGGGCCTACCTACGAGCAGTACTTC. It codes for CASSPGQGPTYEQYF.